Sequencing of this T cell receptor beta chain was carried out in a study of breast tumors, draining lymph nodes, adjacent tissues. Regarding the study as a whole: Tumors had less TCR diversity than lymph nodes, more than nontumor tissue. That most tumor T cells come from lymph nodes remained unproven.

Regarding this clonotype: Its antigen is unknown. A read error is likely, as this CDR3 ends without the conserved phenylalanine or tryptophan. It is unclear where the CDR3 begins or ends on the DNA, so no DNA is shown, and the CDR3 is as TCRdb lists it.

Axillary draining lymph nodes of breast cancer patients supplied the node samples. Counting both end residues, the CDR3 totals 8 amino acids. CDR1 and CDR2 from the germline V gene are SGHTA and FQGTGA. From the multiplex PCR reads, TCRdb called clonotypes with MiXCR, one entry per CDR3 protein. The data hold about 230,000 distinct CDR3 sequences, with about a third observed a single time. The receptor was isolated from a female donor with breast cancer. Some clones in this sample may be carry-over from other donors' samples. This chain uses TRBV7-3 with TRBJ2-6; the table's D call TRBD1 went unverified against the DNA. The sequenced sample consisted of axillary lymph node tissue. The CDR3 loop reads CASSDAGT.